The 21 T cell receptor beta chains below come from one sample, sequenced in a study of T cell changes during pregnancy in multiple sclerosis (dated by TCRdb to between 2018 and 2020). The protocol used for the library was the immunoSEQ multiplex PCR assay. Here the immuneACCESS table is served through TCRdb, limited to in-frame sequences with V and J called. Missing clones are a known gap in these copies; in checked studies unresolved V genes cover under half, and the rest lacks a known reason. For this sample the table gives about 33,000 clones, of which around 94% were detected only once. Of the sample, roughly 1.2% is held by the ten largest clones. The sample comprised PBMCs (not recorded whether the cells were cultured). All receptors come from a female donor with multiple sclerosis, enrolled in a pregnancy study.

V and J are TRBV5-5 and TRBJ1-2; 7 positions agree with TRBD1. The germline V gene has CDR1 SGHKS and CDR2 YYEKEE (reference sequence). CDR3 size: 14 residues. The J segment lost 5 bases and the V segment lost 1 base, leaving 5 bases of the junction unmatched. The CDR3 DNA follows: TGTGCCAGCAGCTTGTTACAGGGGAATTATGGCTACACCTTC. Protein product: CASSLLQGNYGYTF.

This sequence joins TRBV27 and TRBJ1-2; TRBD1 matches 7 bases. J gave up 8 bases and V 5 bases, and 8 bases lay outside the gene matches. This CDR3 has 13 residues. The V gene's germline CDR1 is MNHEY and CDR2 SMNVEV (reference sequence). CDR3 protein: CASSMDRSIGYTF. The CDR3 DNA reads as TGTGCCAGCAGTATGGACAGGTCGATCGGCTACACCTTC.

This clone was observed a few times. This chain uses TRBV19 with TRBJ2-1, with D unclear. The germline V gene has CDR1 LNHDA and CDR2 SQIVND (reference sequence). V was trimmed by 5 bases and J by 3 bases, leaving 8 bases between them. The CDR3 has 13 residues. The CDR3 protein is CASSLGNYNEQFF. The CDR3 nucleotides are TGTGCCAGTAGTCTAGGGAACTACAATGAGCAGTTCTTC. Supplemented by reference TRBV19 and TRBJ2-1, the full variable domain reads DGGITQSPKYLFRKEGQNVTLSCEQNLNHDAMYWYRQDPGQGLRLIYYSQIVNDFQKGDIAEGYSVSREKKESFPLTVTSAQKNPTAFYLCASSLGNYNEQFFGPGTRLTVL.

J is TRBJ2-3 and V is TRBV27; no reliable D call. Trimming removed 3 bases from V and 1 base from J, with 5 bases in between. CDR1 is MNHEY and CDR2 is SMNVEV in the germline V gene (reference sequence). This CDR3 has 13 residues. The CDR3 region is CASSLRGTDTQYF. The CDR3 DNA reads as TGTGCCAGCAGTTTGAGAGGCACAGATACGCAGTATTTT.

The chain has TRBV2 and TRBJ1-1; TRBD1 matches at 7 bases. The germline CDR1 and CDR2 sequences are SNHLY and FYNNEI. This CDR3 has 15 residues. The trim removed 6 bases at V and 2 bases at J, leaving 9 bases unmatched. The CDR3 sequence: CASSRLGQINTEAFF. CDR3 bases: TGTGCCAGCAGCAGATTGGGACAGATAAACACTGAAGCTTTCTTT.

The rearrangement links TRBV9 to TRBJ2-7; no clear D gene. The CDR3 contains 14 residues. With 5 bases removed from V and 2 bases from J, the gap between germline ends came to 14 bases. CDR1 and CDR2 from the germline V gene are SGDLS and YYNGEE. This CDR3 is CASSLGLYTYEQYF. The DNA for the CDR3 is TGTGCCAGCAGTCTGGGGTTATACACCTACGAGCAGTACTTC.

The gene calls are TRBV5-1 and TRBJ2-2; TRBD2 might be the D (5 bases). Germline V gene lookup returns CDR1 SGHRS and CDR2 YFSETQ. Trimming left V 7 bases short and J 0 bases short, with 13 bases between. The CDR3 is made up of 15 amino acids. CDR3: CASGLSDSNTGELFF. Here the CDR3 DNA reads TGCGCCAGCGGGCTATCGGACTCGAACACCGGGGAGCTGTTTTTT.

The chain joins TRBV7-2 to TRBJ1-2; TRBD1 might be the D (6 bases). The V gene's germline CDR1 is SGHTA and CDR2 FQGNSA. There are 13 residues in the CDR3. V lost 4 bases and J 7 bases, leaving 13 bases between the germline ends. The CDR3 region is CASSSSGVSGYTF. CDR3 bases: TGTGCCAGCAGCTCCTCAGGGGTGAGTGGCTACACCTTC.

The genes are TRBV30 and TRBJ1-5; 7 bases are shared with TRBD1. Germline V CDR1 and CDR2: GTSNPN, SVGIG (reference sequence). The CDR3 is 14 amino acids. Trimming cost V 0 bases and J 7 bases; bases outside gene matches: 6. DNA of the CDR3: TGTGCCTGGAGTGTACCCAGGGGGGGCCAGCCCCAGCATTTT. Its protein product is CAWSVPRGGQPQHF. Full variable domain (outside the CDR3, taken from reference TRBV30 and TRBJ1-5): SQTIHQWPATLVQPVGSPLSLECTVEGTSNPNLYWYRQAAGRGLQLLFYSVGIGQISSEVPQNLSASRPQDRQFILSSKKLLLSDSGFYLCAWSVPRGGQPQHFGDGTRLSIL.

CDR3 loop: CASSQGQGAGGANVLTF. In DNA, the CDR3 is TGTGCCAGCAGCCAAGGACAGGGGGCTGGTGGGGCCAACGTCCTGACTTTC. V gene TRBV4-2 combines with J gene TRBJ2-6; 10 nucleotides agree with TRBD1. Germline V gives CDR1 LGHNA, CDR2 YNFKEQ. This CDR3 spans 17 amino acids. Trimming removed 1 base from V and 3 bases from J; junction bases left unmatched: 3.

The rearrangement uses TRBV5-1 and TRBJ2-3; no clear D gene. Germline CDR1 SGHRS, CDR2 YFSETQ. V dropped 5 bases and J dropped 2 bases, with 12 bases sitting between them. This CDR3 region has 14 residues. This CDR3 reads CASSRAADTDTQYF. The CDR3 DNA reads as TGCGCCAGCAGTCGGGCCGCCGACACAGATACGCAGTATTTT. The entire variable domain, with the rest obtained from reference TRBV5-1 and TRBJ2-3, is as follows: KAGVTQTPRYLIKTRGQQVTLSCSPISGHRSVSWYQQTPGQGLQFLFEYFSETQRNKGNFPGRFSGRQFSNSRSEMNVSTLELGDSALYLCASSRAADTDTQYFGPGTRLTVL.

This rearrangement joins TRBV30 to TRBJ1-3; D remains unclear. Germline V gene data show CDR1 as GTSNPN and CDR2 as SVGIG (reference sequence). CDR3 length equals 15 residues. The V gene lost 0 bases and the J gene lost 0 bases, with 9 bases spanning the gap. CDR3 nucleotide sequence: TGTGCCTGGAGTGTTCAGGCAGTCTCTGGAAACACCATATATTTT. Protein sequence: CAWSVQAVSGNTIYF.

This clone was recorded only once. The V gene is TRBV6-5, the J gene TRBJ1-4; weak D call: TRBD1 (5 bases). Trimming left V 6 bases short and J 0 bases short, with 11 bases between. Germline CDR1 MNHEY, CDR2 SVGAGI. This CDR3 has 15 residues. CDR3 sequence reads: CASSLDSATNEKLFF. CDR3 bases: TGTGCCAGCAGCCTAGACAGTGCAACTAATGAAAAACTGTTTTTT.

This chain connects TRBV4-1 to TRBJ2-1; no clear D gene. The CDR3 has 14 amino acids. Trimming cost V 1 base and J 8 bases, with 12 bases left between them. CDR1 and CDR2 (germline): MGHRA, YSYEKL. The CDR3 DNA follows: TGCGCCAGCAGCCAAGTTGAAGGTTTCTATGAGCAGTTCTTC. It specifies CASSQVEGFYEQFF.

CDR3 coding DNA: TGTGCCGTTTCCAACTCAGGAGGCTACGAGCAGTACTTC. It codes for CAVSNSGGYEQYF. The chain recombines TRBV19 with TRBJ2-7; the D gene is possibly TRBD2 (5 bases). This CDR3 contains 13 residues. The germline V gene has CDR1 LNHDA and CDR2 SQIVND (reference sequence). The V end lost 11 bases, the J end lost 3 bases, and 17 bases lay between the germline ends.

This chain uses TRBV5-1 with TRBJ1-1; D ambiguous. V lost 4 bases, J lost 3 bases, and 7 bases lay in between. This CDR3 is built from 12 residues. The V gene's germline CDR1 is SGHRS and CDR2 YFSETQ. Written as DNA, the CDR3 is TGCGCCAGCAGCACGGGCCACACTGAAGCTTTCTTT. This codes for CASSTGHTEAFF.

CDR3 DNA: TGTGCCTCGGGGTGGGGGCACGACAATGAGCAGTTCTTC. Translation gives CASGWGHDNEQFF. The chain is built from TRBV15 and TRBJ2-1; a weak D match, TRBD1 (6 bases). This CDR3 is 13 amino acids long. Germline CDR1 is LNHNV and CDR2 is YYDKDF (reference sequence). The V end lost 11 bases, the J end lost 5 bases, and 16 bases lay between the germline ends.

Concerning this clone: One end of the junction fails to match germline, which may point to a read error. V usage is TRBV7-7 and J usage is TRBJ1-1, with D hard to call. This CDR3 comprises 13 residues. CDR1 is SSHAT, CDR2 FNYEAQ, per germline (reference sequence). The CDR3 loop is CASSVTENTEAFF. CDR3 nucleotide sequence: TGTGCTAGCAGCGTTACAGAGAACACTGAAGCTTTCTTT.

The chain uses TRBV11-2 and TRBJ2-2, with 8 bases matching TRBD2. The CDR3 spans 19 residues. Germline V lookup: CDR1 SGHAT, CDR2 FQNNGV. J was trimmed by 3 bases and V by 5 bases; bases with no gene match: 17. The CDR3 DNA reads TGTGCCAGCAGCAGACCGCCCCTCCAAGCGGGAGTGTACACCGGGGAGCTGTTTTTT. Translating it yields CASSRPPLQAGVYTGELFF.

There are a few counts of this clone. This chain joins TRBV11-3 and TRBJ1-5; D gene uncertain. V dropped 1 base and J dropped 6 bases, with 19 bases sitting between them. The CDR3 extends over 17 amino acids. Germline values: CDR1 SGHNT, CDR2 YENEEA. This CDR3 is CASSLGADPWEAQPQHF. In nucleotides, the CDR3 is TGTGCCAGCAGCTTAGGGGCGGATCCTTGGGAGGCTCAGCCCCAGCATTTT. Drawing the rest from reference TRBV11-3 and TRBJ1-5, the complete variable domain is EAGVVQSPRYKIIEKKQPVAFWCNPISGHNTLYWYLQNLGQGPELLIRYENEEAVDDSQLPKDRFSAERLKGVDSTLKIQPAELGDSAVYLCASSLGADPWEAQPQHFGDGTRLSIL.

The CDR3 reads CASSLQGASTDTQYF. The CDR3 DNA sequence: TGTGCCAGCAGCTTACAGGGGGCAAGCACAGATACGCAGTATTTT. The chain has TRBV7-7 and TRBJ2-3, with 8 bases that match TRBD1. From germline, CDR1 is SSHAT and CDR2 FNYEAQ (reference sequence). This CDR3 is 15 amino acids long. V was pared by 2 bases and J by 0 bases, with 1 base of the junction left unmatched.